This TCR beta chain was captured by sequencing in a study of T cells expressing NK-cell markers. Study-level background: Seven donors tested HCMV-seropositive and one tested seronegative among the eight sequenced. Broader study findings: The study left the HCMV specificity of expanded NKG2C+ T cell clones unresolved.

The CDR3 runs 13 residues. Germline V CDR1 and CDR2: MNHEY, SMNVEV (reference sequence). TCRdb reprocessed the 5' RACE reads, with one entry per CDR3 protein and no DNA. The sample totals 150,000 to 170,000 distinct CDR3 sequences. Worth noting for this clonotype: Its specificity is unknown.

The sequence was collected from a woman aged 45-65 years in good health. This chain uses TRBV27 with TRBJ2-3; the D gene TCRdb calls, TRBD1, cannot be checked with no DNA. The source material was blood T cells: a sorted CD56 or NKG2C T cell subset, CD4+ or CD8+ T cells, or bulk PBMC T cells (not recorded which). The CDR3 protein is CASLPTGGDTQYF.